Sequencing of this TCR beta chain was carried out in a study of shared clonotypes between healthy human individuals. Whole-study context: Plates per donor: three CD4 naive, three CD4 memory, two CD8 naive, one CD8 memory.

In germline, CDR1 is MDHEN, CDR2 SYDVKM. Trimming stripped 2 bases from V and 0 bases from J, with 8 bases between. The CDR3 extends over 16 amino acids. The authors split each subset's genomic DNA evenly across several immunoSEQ plates. Per the original methods: Filtering of immunoSEQ junctional sequences could not match full-length read filtering. Only in-frame clones appear in the TCRdb table, and some are missing; sequencing was by immunoSEQ multiplex PCR. V and J calls plus clone size are reproduced from that table; the DNA served to infer D and trimming. The sample contains approximately 740,000 clones, 90% to 95% of which appear only once. Naive CD8 cells lacked CD45RO and underwent positive selection for CCR7, leaving out terminally differentiated effector memory CD45RA+ cells.

This receptor was taken from a man aged 25-45 years in good health. The specimen was naive CD8+ T cells sorted from blood. The chain employs TRBV28 and TRBJ2-6; no firm D call. The CDR3 coding sequence is TGTGCCAGCAGTTTAGTATGGAGCTCTGGGGCCAACGTCCTGACTTTC. It specifies CASSLVWSSGANVLTF.